Each of the 11 T cell receptor beta chains below was sequenced from the same sample in a study of blood T cell repertoires in COVID-19. Clones were read by immunoSEQ multiplex PCR, and TCRdb kept only the in-frame ones, dropping some. Here the sample spans under 400,000 clones, roughly 88% being singletons. Material for sequencing was peripheral blood. The receptors derive from a woman under 40 with COVID-19, enrolled during active disease.

V is TRBV6-5 and J is TRBJ2-1; 14 bases line up with TRBD2. The CDR3 is made up of 14 amino acids. The V segment lost 4 bases and the J segment 9 bases; nucleotides outside the gene matches: 2. Looked up from germline, CDR1 is MNHEY and CDR2 is SVGAGI. CDR3 loop: CASSSGLAGVEQFF. CDR3 nucleotide sequence: TGTGCCAGCAGTTCGGGACTAGCGGGAGTTGAGCAGTTCTTC.

Points on this clone: Other nucleotide sequences from this sample produce the same CDR3. The chain recombines TRBV12-3 or TRBV12-4 with TRBJ2-1, with D hard to call. The V end lost 1 base, the J end lost 4 bases, and 5 bases lay between the germline ends. The CDR3 has 13 amino acids. The CDR3 DNA is TGTGCCAGCAGTTTAGGTTTATACAATGAGCAGTTCTTC. This translates into CASSLGLYNEQFF.

This clone was observed once. The J gene is TRBJ1-2, the V gene TRBV16; TRBD1 matches at 8 bases. The CDR3 is 16 residues long. Trimming took 4 bases from V and 8 from J; bases not matched to a gene: 15. CDR1 is KGHSY and CDR2 is FQNENV in the germline V gene. The DNA of the CDR3 is TGTGCCAGCAGCCCCCGGACAGGGAAGATAACGGACGGCTACACCTTC. It encodes CASSPRTGKITDGYTF.

The gene calls are TRBV24-1 and TRBJ2-1; TRBD1 agrees at 8 bases. Germline values: CDR1 KGHDR, CDR2 SFDVKD. CDR3 length: 14 residues. J lost 10 bases, V lost 4 bases, and 8 bases had no gene match. The CDR3 coding sequence is TGTGCCACCAGTGACCGTGGACAGGGCCGAGAGCAGTTCTTC. Its protein product is CATSDRGQGREQFF.

V and J are TRBV29-1 and TRBJ1-5; 9 nucleotides agree with TRBD1. The CDR3 spans 14 residues. The V and J ends lost 6 bases and 5 bases, in that order; junction bases with no gene match: 8. Germline V gene sequence: CDR1 SQVTM, CDR2 ANQGSEA. Here the CDR3 reads CSVKTGGVDQPQHF. The CDR3 DNA is TGCAGCGTGAAGACAGGGGGGGTCGATCAGCCCCAGCATTTT.

The chain links TRBV30 to TRBJ2-3; D perhaps matches TRBD1 (6 bases). The V end lost 5 bases, the J end lost 3 bases, and 12 bases lay between the germline ends. This CDR3 is 13 amino acids long. In germline, CDR1 is GTSNPN, CDR2 SVGIG (reference sequence). CDR3 sequence reads: CAWGGQRTDTQYF. The CDR3 bases are TGTGCCTGGGGAGGACAGAGAACAGATACGCAGTATTTT.

The chain uses TRBV9 and TRBJ2-1; 10 bases match TRBD2. V was pared by 0 bases and J by 8 bases, with 8 bases of the junction left unmatched. Germline V gene lookup returns CDR1 SGDLS and CDR2 YYNGEE. The CDR3 runs to 16 residues. The CDR3 nucleotides read TGTGCCAGCAGCGTAGAGAGCGGGAGGGAGTTCGATGAGCAGTTCTTC. As protein: CASSVESGREFDEQFF. Filled out from reference TRBV9 and TRBJ2-1, the complete variable domain reads DSGVTQTPKHLITATGQRVTLRCSPRSGDLSVYWYQQSLDQGLQFLIQYYNGEERAKGNILERFSAQQFPDLHSELNLSSLELGDSALYFCASSVESGREFDEQFFGPGTRLTVL.

This rearrangement joins TRBV28 to TRBJ1-4, with D uncertain. This CDR3 is built from 13 residues. CDR1 is MDHEN, CDR2 SYDVKM, per germline. The ends were cut back, 3 bases at V and 8 bases at J, with 10 bases in the middle. CDR3 region: CASSFRGPEKLFF. The CDR3 nucleotides are TGTGCCAGCAGTTTCCGAGGGCCAGAAAAACTGTTTTTT.

The chain has TRBV28 and TRBJ1-2; 11 bases agree with TRBD1. V lost 10 bases, J lost 2 bases, and 9 bases stayed unmatched. The CDR3 consists of 15 residues. Per the germline V gene, CDR1 is MDHEN and CDR2 is SYDVKM. The CDR3 region is CAISLGQGGNYGYTF. In nucleotides, the CDR3 is TGTGCCATCTCCCTGGGACAGGGGGGCAACTATGGCTACACCTTC.

This chain links TRBV3-1 (or the pseudogene TRBV3-2) with TRBJ1-2, with 8 bases fitting TRBD1. CDR1 is LGHDT, CDR2 YNNKEL, per germline (reference sequence). After removal of 4 bases from V and 3 bases from J, the junction contained 10 bases not matched to a gene. The CDR3 spans 16 residues. CDR3 in DNA: TGTGCCAGCAGCCTCCTGGACAGGGAGGACGACTATGGCTACACCTTC. Translated, it gives CASSLLDREDDYGYTF.

This clone is a singleton in its sample. The rearrangement links TRBV5-6 to TRBJ1-4, with D unclear. This CDR3 comprises 15 residues. Germline V lookup: CDR1 SGHDT, CDR2 YYEEEE. Trimming left V 2 bases short and J 6 bases short, with 14 bases between. In DNA form, the CDR3 reads TGTGCCAGCAGCTTACGATTGCGGGGAGATGAAAAACTGTTTTTT. Translating it yields CASSLRLRGDEKLFF.